This T cell receptor (beta chain) stems from a study of blood T cell repertoires in COVID-19. The germline CDR1 and CDR2 sequences are MDHEN and SYDVKM. CDR3 length equals 14 residues. To note about this clone: The junction shows a germline mismatch at one end, possibly a read error.

Assay: immunoSEQ multiplex PCR; the TCRdb copy retains only in-frame clones and omits some. The sample shows tens of thousands of clones, around 67% of them seen only once. The clonotype was recovered from a man aged 65 to 79 with COVID-19, enrolled during active disease. This chain uses TRBV28 with TRBJ1-4; possibly TRBD1 for D (6 bases). Sequenced input: peripheral blood. CDR3 region: CASTLRGGNEKLFF. The CDR3 region has the DNA TGTGCCAGCACTTTAAGGGGGGGAAATGAAAAACTGTTTTTT.